This T cell receptor (beta chain) was recorded in a study of blood T cell repertoires in COVID-19. Study-wide context: Acute and convalescent COVID-19 samples came from the United States, Italy and Spain.

TCRdb's table, derived via immunoSEQ multiplex PCR, lists solely in-frame clones and lacks some. Among 110,000 or so clones listed, roughly 82% were seen once. V lost 3 bases, J lost 6 bases, and 14 bases lay in between. The germline V gene has CDR1 SGDLS and CDR2 YYNGEE. The CDR3 has 14 residues. This TCR came from a human donor in a cohort sampled during active COVID-19. The rearrangement joins TRBV9 to TRBJ2-3; no clear D. Sequenced input: peripheral blood. The CDR3, as DNA: TGTGCCAGCAGCGCCGTGCAGACTCTCGATACGCAGTATTTT. Translated, it gives CASSAVQTLDTQYF.